These T cell receptor beta chains were read from a single sample in a study of T cells of healthy individuals. TCRdb analysed the 5' RACE reads with MiXCR anew, one entry per CDR3 protein. The data show about 53,000 distinct CDR3 sequences, around 15% seen once. The receptor set was obtained from a human donor in good health. Each CDR3 is given with its conserved first and last residue. The D gene is left open where the match is weak. The size of a clone is reported for some rows only, either as once, few or many, or as a class for expanded clones.

clone_size: many
v_call: TRBV5-1
j_call: TRBJ2-1
d_call: NA
cdr3_nt: TGCGCCAGCAGCTTCCCCAAGGAACAATACAATGAGCAGTTCTTC
cdr3_aa: CASSFPKEQYNEQFF

clone_size: many
v_call: TRBV6-1
j_call: TRBJ2-4
d_call: NA
cdr3_nt: TGTGCCAGCACCAACGCCCCCCAGGACAGTATACTAAACATTCAGTACTTC
cdr3_aa: CASTNAPQDSILNIQYF

clone_size: NA
v_call: TRBV5-1
j_call: TRBJ2-5
d_call: NA
cdr3_nt: TGCGCCAGCAGCCCGAGGTATCGAGACAATCAAGAGACCCAGTACTTC
cdr3_aa: CASSPRYRDNQETQYF

clone_size: few
v_call: TRBV7-6
j_call: TRBJ2-3
d_call: NA
cdr3_nt: TGTGCCAGCAGCCCCATCCGGGCTAGCAGATCAGATACGCAGTATTTT
cdr3_aa: CASSPIRASRSDTQYF

clone_size: NA
v_call: TRBV7-2
j_call: TRBJ1-3
d_call: TRBD1
cdr3_nt: TGTGCCAGCAGCAAAGACAGGGGATGGGGAAACACCATATATTTT
cdr3_aa: CASSKDRGWGNTIYF

clone_size: few
v_call: TRBV24-1
j_call: TRBJ2-2
d_call: TRBD1
cdr3_nt: TGTGCCACCGGGACAGGGGTACGCACCGGGGAGCTGTTTTTT
cdr3_aa: CATGTGVRTGELFF

clone_size: NA
v_call: TRBV5-1
j_call: TRBJ2-7
d_call: NA
cdr3_nt: TGCGCCAGCAGCGTGGCCCAGGCCTCCTACGAGCAGTACTTC
cdr3_aa: CASSVAQASYEQYF

clone_size: many
v_call: TRBV14
j_call: TRBJ1-1
d_call: NA
cdr3_nt: TGTGCCAGCAGCCAATGGGGAGGCGCTGAAGCTTTCTTT
cdr3_aa: CASSQWGGAEAFF

clone_size: few
v_call: TRBV19
j_call: TRBJ2-1
d_call: NA
cdr3_nt: TGTGCCAGTAGTATAGAAAGCTCCTACAATGAGCAGTTCTTC
cdr3_aa: CASSIESSYNEQFF

clone_size: many
v_call: TRBV4-3
j_call: TRBJ2-7
d_call: TRBD1
cdr3_nt: TGCGCCAGCAGCCAAAGGACAGGGAGGGAGCAGTACTTC
cdr3_aa: CASSQRTGREQYF

clone_size: many
v_call: TRBV4-1
j_call: TRBJ1-1
d_call: TRBD1
cdr3_nt: TGCGCCAGCACCAACCCACAGGGGACGAACACTGAAGCTTTCTTT
cdr3_aa: CASTNPQGTNTEAFF

clone_size: many
v_call: TRBV28
j_call: TRBJ2-6
d_call: NA
cdr3_nt: TGTGCCAGCAGTTCAAGGGGTCCTGGGGCCAACGTCCTGACTTTC
cdr3_aa: CASSSRGPGANVLTF

clone_size: NA
v_call: TRBV6-1
j_call: TRBJ2-3
d_call: NA
cdr3_nt: TGTGCCAGCAGTGAAATCGGGGGCGCCACAGATACGCAGTATTTT
cdr3_aa: CASSEIGGATDTQYF

clone_size: many
v_call: TRBV6-1
j_call: TRBJ2-2
d_call: TRBD2
cdr3_nt: TGTGCCAGCAGTTGGCGGGGGGGCCTGTCGAACACCGGGGAGCTGTTTTTT
cdr3_aa: CASSWRGGLSNTGELFF

clone_size: many
v_call: TRBV19
j_call: TRBJ2-5
d_call: NA
cdr3_nt: TGTGCCAGTAGTATCTTTCGATCACAAGAGACCCAGTACTTC
cdr3_aa: CASSIFRSQETQYF

clone_size: many
v_call: TRBV12-3/TRBV12-4
j_call: TRBJ2-1
d_call: TRBD2
cdr3_nt: TGTGCCAGCAGTTTAAGCGGGAGGTATGAGCAGTTCTTC
cdr3_aa: CASSLSGRYEQFF

clone_size: few
v_call: TRBV10-3
j_call: TRBJ1-1
d_call: TRBD1
cdr3_nt: TGTGCCATCGGAGACAGGGGGCTTGTCACTGAAGCTTTCTTT
cdr3_aa: CAIGDRGLVTEAFF

clone_size: NA
v_call: TRBV12-3/TRBV12-4
j_call: TRBJ1-5
d_call: TRBD1
cdr3_nt: TGTGCCAGCAGGGGACAGGTTAAAAATCAGCCCCAGCATTTT
cdr3_aa: CASRGQVKNQPQHF

clone_size: NA
v_call: TRBV12-3/TRBV12-4
j_call: TRBJ1-5
d_call: NA
cdr3_nt: TGTGCCAGCAGACAGGGATCAGAACAGCCCCAGCATTTT
cdr3_aa: CASRQGSEQPQHF

clone_size: few
v_call: TRBV29-1
j_call: TRBJ1-5
d_call: NA
cdr3_nt: TGCAGCGTTGGGGCCTCTTTGGGCAATCAGCCCCAGCATTTT
cdr3_aa: CSVGASLGNQPQHF

clone_size: many
v_call: TRBV4-3
j_call: TRBJ2-2
d_call: TRBD2
cdr3_nt: TGCGCCAGCAGCCTCCGGACTAGCGGGAGGTCAACCGGGGAGCTGTTTTTT
cdr3_aa: CASSLRTSGRSTGELFF

clone_size: few
v_call: TRBV5-6
j_call: TRBJ1-5
d_call: NA
cdr3_nt: TGTGCCAGCAGGCGAATGTGGGGCAGCCTCAATCAGCCCCAGCATTTT
cdr3_aa: CASRRMWGSLNQPQHF

clone_size: NA
v_call: TRBV7-2
j_call: TRBJ2-2
d_call: NA
cdr3_nt: TGTGCCAGCAGTTCCAGCGGTAATACCGGGGAGCTGTTTTTT
cdr3_aa: CASSSSGNTGELFF

clone_size: many
v_call: TRBV10-2
j_call: TRBJ1-1
d_call: NA
cdr3_nt: TGCGCCAGCAGGGTGGGCCAGATGAACACTGAAGCTTTCTTT
cdr3_aa: CASRVGQMNTEAFF

clone_size: NA
v_call: TRBV7-2
j_call: TRBJ1-1
d_call: NA
cdr3_nt: TGTGCCAGCAGCTCTACAGGGTCGGGGACTGAAGCTTTCTTT
cdr3_aa: CASSSTGSGTEAFF

clone_size: NA
v_call: TRBV6-6
j_call: TRBJ2-7
d_call: TRBD1
cdr3_nt: TGTGCCAGCAGTTACGGGGACAGCTACGAGCAGTACTTC
cdr3_aa: CASSYGDSYEQYF

clone_size: many
v_call: TRBV4-3
j_call: TRBJ1-6
d_call: NA
cdr3_nt: TGCGCCAGCAGCCGGGGGGTGATTAATTCACCCCTCCACTTT
cdr3_aa: CASSRGVINSPLHF

clone_size: NA
v_call: TRBV12-5
j_call: TRBJ1-2
d_call: NA
cdr3_nt: TGTGCTAGTGGTTTGGTACTGCCCGGCTATGGCTACACCTTC
cdr3_aa: CASGLVLPGYGYTF

clone_size: many
v_call: TRBV20-1
j_call: TRBJ2-1
d_call: TRBD1
cdr3_nt: TGCAGTGCTTTAGACAGGGGGAAGTACAATGAGCAGTTCTTC
cdr3_aa: CSALDRGKYNEQFF

clone_size: NA
v_call: TRBV7-9
j_call: TRBJ2-3
d_call: NA
cdr3_nt: TGTGCCAGCAGCTTAGTGGGAACCCCCACAGATACGCAGTATTTT
cdr3_aa: CASSLVGTPTDTQYF

clone_size: few
v_call: TRBV4-3
j_call: TRBJ2-1
d_call: TRBD2
cdr3_nt: TGCGCCAGCAGCCAAGATCGATACGGGACTAGGAAACGAGTCTTC
cdr3_aa: CASSQDRYGTRKRVF

clone_size: NA
v_call: TRBV6-2/TRBV6-3
j_call: TRBJ2-2
d_call: NA
cdr3_nt: TGTGCCAGCAGCGACCTACTTGGGAACACCGGGGAGCTGTTTTTT
cdr3_aa: CASSDLLGNTGELFF

clone_size: few
v_call: TRBV5-1
j_call: TRBJ2-3
d_call: NA
cdr3_nt: TGCGCCAGCAGCTTGGAGGGCGTCGGGAGCACAGATACGCAGTATTTT
cdr3_aa: CASSLEGVGSTDTQYF

clone_size: once
v_call: TRBV11-2
j_call: TRBJ2-2
d_call: TRBD1
cdr3_nt: TGTGCCAGCAGCTTATCCCAGGGGGCTAGCACCGGGGAGCTGTTTTTT
cdr3_aa: CASSLSQGASTGELFF

clone_size: many
v_call: TRBV19
j_call: TRBJ2-1
d_call: TRBD2
cdr3_nt: TGTGCCAGTAGCTCCAGTAGCGGGAGGAGCTCCTACAATGAGCAGTTCTTC
cdr3_aa: CASSSSSGRSSYNEQFF

clone_size: many
v_call: TRBV5-1
j_call: TRBJ2-7
d_call: NA
cdr3_nt: TGCGCCAGCAGCTCCCCCGGGTTGTACGAGCAGTACTTC
cdr3_aa: CASSSPGLYEQYF

clone_size: many
v_call: TRBV29-1
j_call: TRBJ2-5
d_call: TRBD1
cdr3_nt: TGCAGCGTTGGAGGCAGGGGGCCCTCCCGCTACCAAGAGACCCAGTACTTC
cdr3_aa: CSVGGRGPSRYQETQYF

clone_size: NA
v_call: TRBV19
j_call: TRBJ1-1
d_call: NA
cdr3_nt: TGTGCCAGTAGGACGACAGATCTCATGAACACTGAAGCTTTCTTT
cdr3_aa: CASRTTDLMNTEAFF

clone_size: few
v_call: TRBV27
j_call: TRBJ2-5
d_call: TRBD2
cdr3_nt: TGTGCCAGCAGTCCCCTCAGGACTAGTCTGGAGACCCAGTACTTC
cdr3_aa: CASSPLRTSLETQYF

clone_size: NA
v_call: TRBV2
j_call: TRBJ2-7
d_call: NA
cdr3_nt: TGTGCCAGCAGATCAAGTCAGAGCTCCTACGAGCAGTACTTC
cdr3_aa: CASRSSQSSYEQYF

clone_size: few
v_call: TRBV7-8
j_call: TRBJ2-1
d_call: NA
cdr3_nt: TGTGCCAGCAGCCCCCCGGGCAGCTCCTACAATGAGCAGTTCTTC
cdr3_aa: CASSPPGSSYNEQFF

clone_size: many
v_call: TRBV29-1
j_call: TRBJ1-1
d_call: NA
cdr3_nt: TGCAGCGTTGGGGTGTCAGGGGACACTGAAGCTTTCTTT
cdr3_aa: CSVGVSGDTEAFF

clone_size: many
v_call: TRBV20-1
j_call: TRBJ1-1
d_call: NA
cdr3_nt: TGCAGTGCTGCGGACCCGACGAACACTGAAGCTTTCTTT
cdr3_aa: CSAADPTNTEAFF

clone_size: NA
v_call: TRBV24-1
j_call: TRBJ2-3
d_call: NA
cdr3_nt: TGTGCCACCAGTGACCGACTAGGCCCTTCCACAGATACGCAGTATTTT
cdr3_aa: CATSDRLGPSTDTQYF

clone_size: few
v_call: TRBV7-2
j_call: TRBJ2-3
d_call: TRBD1
cdr3_nt: TGTGCCAGCAGCTGGAGGACAGGGGGCGATCATACGCAGTATTTT
cdr3_aa: CASSWRTGGDHTQYF

clone_size: many
v_call: TRBV7-9
j_call: TRBJ1-1
d_call: TRBD1
cdr3_nt: TGTGCCAGCAGCTCAGGACAGGGGGGGAAAGTCGCTGAAGCTTTCTTT
cdr3_aa: CASSSGQGGKVAEAFF

clone_size: NA
v_call: TRBV20-1
j_call: TRBJ2-7
d_call: NA
cdr3_nt: TGCAGTGCTAGAACCACTGCCTACGAGCAGTACTTC
cdr3_aa: CSARTTAYEQYF

clone_size: many
v_call: TRBV15
j_call: TRBJ2-1
d_call: TRBD1
cdr3_nt: TGTGCCACCAGCCGGACAGGAGCCTACAATGAGCAGTTCTTC
cdr3_aa: CATSRTGAYNEQFF

clone_size: many
v_call: TRBV14
j_call: TRBJ2-1
d_call: TRBD2
cdr3_nt: TGTGCCAGCAGCCAAGATTATTTCGGACTAGCGGGAGGCAATGAGCAGTTCTTC
cdr3_aa: CASSQDYFGLAGGNEQFF

clone_size: many
v_call: TRBV24-1
j_call: TRBJ2-5
d_call: NA
cdr3_nt: TGTGCCACCAGTGCCAGGCGGAGGACCCAAGAGACCCAGTACTTC
cdr3_aa: CATSARRRTQETQYF

clone_size: many
v_call: TRBV7-2
j_call: TRBJ2-3
d_call: NA
cdr3_nt: TGTGCCAGCAGCTTAGGTGTGGGAGGCCGTTGGGCAGATACGCAGTATTTT
cdr3_aa: CASSLGVGGRWADTQYF